This TCR beta chain was documented in a study of T cell changes during pregnancy in multiple sclerosis. V lost 4 bases to trimming and J lost 2 bases; unmatched junction nucleotides: 8. CDR3 length: 16 residues. The germline gives CDR1 SNHLY, CDR2 FYNNEI. Clones were read by immunoSEQ multiplex PCR, and TCRdb kept only the in-frame ones, dropping some. In the table there are about 28,000 clones, 89% of which are singletons. The chain carries TRBV2 and TRBJ2-7; 10 bases align to TRBD1. The material was CD4+ T cells from peripheral blood mononuclear cells, obtained in the second trimester of pregnancy. The clonotype comes from a female donor with multiple sclerosis, enrolled in a pregnancy study. Here the CDR3 reads CASSGGQGGLPYEQYF. CDR3 coding DNA: TGTGCCAGCAGTGGAGGACAGGGGGGGCTTCCCTACGAGCAGTACTTC.